Following are 27 T cell receptor beta chains from one sample sequenced in a study of CD8 T cells in Susac syndrome. A quantity of about 0.45 to 1 ug RNA underwent reverse transcription using random hexamers. TCRdb re-called the immunoSEQ multiplex PCR reads through MiXCR, storing one row per CDR3 protein. The sample comprises around 200,000 distinct CDR3 sequences, over 85% of which are singletons, and under 0.12% rests with the top ten. Sequenced sample: CD4+ T cells from PBMCs. All receptors come from a human donor in good health.

This clonotype was found a few times. The rearrangement uses TRBV3-1 and TRBJ2-3; 7 bases are shared with TRBD2. Germline V CDR1 and CDR2: LGHDT, YNNKEL (reference sequence). The V gene end was trimmed by 1 base and the J gene end by 0 bases; junction bases not matched to a gene: 1. CDR3 length equals 15 residues. CDR3 region: CASSQGGGSTDTQYF. In nucleotides, the CDR3 is TGTGCCAGCAGCCAAGGCGGGGGAAGCACAGATACGCAGTATTTT.

The sample holds one count of this clonotype. This CDR3 reads CASSQGGLGVGGEAFF. The CDR3 DNA reads as TGCGCCAGCAGCCAAGGGGGTCTGGGGGTCGGCGGTGAAGCTTTCTTT. This sequence joins TRBV4-1 and TRBJ1-1, with a possible D match to TRBD1 (5 bases). The CDR3 has 16 amino acids. V lost 1 base and J lost 7, with 19 bases in between. Germline CDR1 and CDR2: MGHRA and YSYEKL.

This rearrangement joins TRBV24-1 to TRBJ1-1; D remains unclear. Germline V gene sequence: CDR1 KGHDR, CDR2 SFDVKD. The CDR3 consists of 12 residues. Trimming left V 5 bases short and J 2 bases short, with 5 bases between. The CDR3 loop reads CATSGPNTEAFF. DNA for the CDR3: TGTGCCACCAGTGGCCCTAACACTGAAGCTTTCTTT.

The rearrangement uses TRBV3-1 and TRBJ2-2; perhaps TRBD1 as D (6 bases). V was pared by 3 bases and J by 2 bases, with 13 bases between. Germline lookup yields CDR1 LGHDT and CDR2 YNNKEL (reference sequence). This CDR3 has 16 amino acids. The CDR3 is CASSHGTGRNTGELFF. The DNA of the CDR3 is TGTGCCAGCAGCCATGGCACAGGGAGAAACACCGGGGAGCTGTTTTTT.

CDR3: CASSLSLAVGEQFF. CDR3 DNA sequence: TGTGCCAGCAGCTTATCTCTGGCGGTAGGAGAGCAGTTCTTC. This chain uses TRBV7-3 with TRBJ2-1; D unclear. V was shortened by 2 bases and J by 10 bases, with 15 bases between the two germline ends. The CDR3 has 14 amino acids. The V gene's germline CDR1 is SGHTA and CDR2 FQGTGA.

The V and J genes are TRBV20-1 and TRBJ1-2; D not certain. The CDR3 covers 14 residues. Germline CDR1 is DFQATT and CDR2 is SNEGSKA (reference sequence). Deletions cut 2 bases from V and 2 bases from J, with 12 bases between. The CDR3 bases are TGCAGTGCTAGAAGGGCAGGAATAAACTATGGCTACACCTTC. Residues: CSARRAGINYGYTF.

The chain combines TRBV14 with TRBJ2-1; 9 nucleotides align to TRBD2. V trimming: 2 bases; J trimming: 3 bases; junction bases outside the gene matches: 11. Germline-derived CDR1 and CDR2 are SGHDN and FVKESK. The CDR3 covers 18 residues. Here the CDR3 DNA reads TGTGCCAGCAGCCAACCGAGAGCGGGAGGCCGGGGCTACAATGAGCAGTTCTTC. Translated, it gives CASSQPRAGGRGYNEQFF.

V gene TRBV20-1 combines with J gene TRBJ2-7, with 10 bases matching TRBD2. Germline trimming cut 4 bases from V and 2 bases from J; bases unmatched to any gene: 14. The CDR3 contains 17 residues. From germline, CDR1 is DFQATT and CDR2 SNEGSKA (reference sequence). The DNA of the CDR3 is TGCAGTGCTACTAAACTAGCGGGACCTTCCAGGCCCTACGAGCAGTACGTC. This codes for CSATKLAGPSRPYEQYV.

The V and J genes are TRBV20-1 and TRBJ2-7; D may correspond to TRBD1 or TRBD2 (5 bases each). The CDR3 has 15 residues. V was clipped by 0 bases and J by 1 base, with 13 bases between them. Germline loops: CDR1 DFQATT, CDR2 SNEGSKA (reference sequence). The CDR3 DNA reads TGCAGTGCTAGAGATGGGAGCAGGGATTCCTACGAGCAGTACTTC. Protein: CSARDGSRDSYEQYF.

The rearrangement joins TRBV18 to TRBJ2-7, with D tentatively TRBD2 (6 bases). The CDR3 extends over 13 amino acids. The germline V gene encodes CDR1 KGHSH and CDR2 LQKENI. The ends were cut back, 2 bases at V and 5 bases at J, with 10 bases in the middle. CDR3 bases: TGTGCCAGCTCACCATCCCAGCGGGACGAGCAGTACGTC. This encodes CASSPSQRDEQYV.

This chain links TRBV9 with TRBJ2-1; TRBD1 aligns across 8 bases. Germline V CDR1 and CDR2: SGDLS, YYNGEE. This CDR3 is 18 amino acids long. V shed 1 base, J shed 5 bases, and the junction held 14 bases outside the gene matches. The CDR3 DNA follows: TGTGCCAGCAGCGTATCCCCTCGGACAGGGCTGGAAAACAATGAGCAGTTCTTC. This sequence encodes CASSVSPRTGLENNEQFF.

V gene TRBV9 combines with J gene TRBJ1-2; the D is unclear. Trimming shortened V by 2 bases and J by 2 bases, and 7 bases separated the two germline ends. The germline V gene encodes CDR1 SGDLS and CDR2 YYNGEE. CDR3 length equals 13 residues. The chain's CDR3 is CASSVEPNYGYTF. CDR3 bases: TGTGCCAGCAGCGTGGAGCCAAACTATGGCTACACCTTC.

This chain joins TRBV7-2 and TRBJ1-1; 7 bases fit TRBD1. Germline V CDR1 and CDR2: SGHTA, FQGNSA. J gave up 1 base and V 5 bases, and 7 bases lay outside the gene matches. The CDR3 loop spans 15 amino acids. Here the CDR3 DNA reads TGTGCCAGCAGCCTGAATGACAGGGCGAACACTGAAGCTTTCTTT. Translated: CASSLNDRANTEAFF. The variable domain in full, with the rest retrieved from reference TRBV7-2 and TRBJ1-1, is GAGVSQSPSNKVTEKGKDVELRCDPISGHTALYWYRQSLGQGLEFLIYFQGNSAPDKSGLPSDRFSAERTGGSVSTLTIQRTQQEDSAVYLCASSLNDRANTEAFFGQGTRLTVV.

J is TRBJ2-3 and V is TRBV27; no reliable D call. This CDR3 has 14 residues. The V gene lost 5 bases and the J gene lost 1 base, with 10 bases spanning the gap. Germline CDR1 is MNHEY and CDR2 is SMNVEV (reference sequence). The chain's CDR3 is CASSHPGGTDTQYF. As DNA, the CDR3 is TGTGCCAGCAGTCACCCCGGCGGCACAGATACGCAGTATTTT.

This sequence joins TRBV3-1 and TRBJ2-1; TRBD2 aligns across 9 bases. With 2 bases clipped from V and 16 bases from J, the junction kept 9 bases outside the gene matches. This CDR3 region has 13 residues. Germline V gene sequence: CDR1 LGHDT, CDR2 YNNKEL (reference sequence). CDR3 region: CASSQRGPSGEFF. The CDR3 nucleotides read TGTGCCAGCAGCCAACGGGGTCCTAGCGGGGAATTCTTC.

The chain has TRBV7-2 and TRBJ2-7; D is possibly TRBD1 or TRBD2 (5 bases each). This CDR3 region has 14 residues. The V gene lost 5 bases and the J gene lost 3 bases, with 14 bases spanning the gap. Germline V gene lookup returns CDR1 SGHTA and CDR2 FQGNSA. CDR3 bases: TGTGCCAGCAGCCACCGTGGGGGTAACTACGAGCAGTACTTC. Protein: CASSHRGGNYEQYF.

The chain carries TRBV20-1 and TRBJ2-5; 10 bases agree with TRBD1. Germline-derived CDR1 and CDR2 are DFQATT and SNEGSKA (reference sequence). The V gene end was trimmed by 5 bases and the J gene end by 0 bases; junction bases not matched to a gene: 3. The CDR3 runs 14 residues. The CDR3 bases are TGCAGTGCTCGGGACAGGGGATACCAAGAGACCCAGTACTTC. Translation gives CSARDRGYQETQYF.

Note on this clonotype: A junction boundary mismatches the germline segment, possibly from a read error. The chain joins TRBV27 to TRBJ1-6; 11 nucleotides align to TRBD1. Germline values: CDR1 MNHEY, CDR2 SMNVEV (reference sequence). The CDR3 is 14 amino acids. CDR3 DNA: TGTGCGAGCAGTTGGACAGGGGGCACTTCACCCCTCCACTTT. Protein product: CASSWTGGTSPLHF.

This clonotype was detected once. The chain recombines TRBV28 with TRBJ2-2; D is ambiguous. The length of the CDR3 is 12 residues. Trimming stripped 7 bases from V and 5 bases from J, with 8 bases between. Germline-derived CDR1 and CDR2 are MDHEN and SYDVKM. The CDR3, as DNA: TGTGCCAGCACGACCTTGACCGGGGAGCTGTTTTTT. It encodes CASTTLTGELFF.

The V call is TRBV25-1, the J call TRBJ1-3, with unresolved D. From germline, CDR1 is MGHDK and CDR2 SYGVNS. There are 12 residues in the CDR3. Between the trimmed V and J ends, which lost 6 bases and 3 bases, there was a span of 6 bases. In DNA, the CDR3 is TGTGCCAGCAGCAACGTTGGAAACACCATATATTTT. Amino acids: CASSNVGNTIYF. Variable domain in full (rest from reference TRBV25-1 and TRBJ1-3): EADIYQTPRYLVIGTGKKITLECSQTMGHDKMYWYQQDPGMELHLIHYSYGVNSTEKGDLSSESTVSRIRTEHFPLTLESARPSHTSQYLCASSNVGNTIYFGEGSWLTVV.

The rearrangement links TRBV15 to TRBJ1-1; a weak D match, TRBD1 (6 bases). V was trimmed by 0 bases and J by 11 bases, leaving 16 bases between them. CDR1 and CDR2 from the germline V gene are LNHNV and YYDKDF (reference sequence). CDR3 length equals 14 residues. The CDR3: CATSRDYDAGVAFF. CDR3 in DNA: TGTGCCACCAGCAGAGATTATGACGCAGGGGTGGCTTTCTTT.

The chain uses TRBV29-1 and TRBJ1-2; 9 bases align to TRBD1. V shed 6 bases, J shed 3 bases, and the junction held 5 bases outside the gene matches. There are 13 residues in the CDR3. The germline V gene encodes CDR1 SQVTM and CDR2 ANQGSEA. The CDR3 nucleotides read TGCAGCGTAGGGACAGGGCGGGACTATGGCTACACCTTC. Translation gives CSVGTGRDYGYTF.

This chain uses TRBV3-1 with TRBJ2-1, with 11 bases aligning to TRBD2. V shed 3 bases, J shed 7 bases, and the junction held 2 bases outside the gene matches. The CDR3 has 14 residues. The germline V gene encodes CDR1 LGHDT and CDR2 YNNKEL (reference sequence). The CDR3 nucleotides read TGTGCCAGCAGCCATTTAGCGGGGGGGAATGAGCAGTTCTTC. Amino acid sequence: CASSHLAGGNEQFF.

The table lists this clonotype with a count of one. This chain links TRBV6-5 with TRBJ2-3; 11 positions agree with TRBD1. Germline lookup yields CDR1 MNHEY and CDR2 SVGAGI. Trimming at V came to 7 bases and at J to 5 bases, leaving 5 bases not matched to a gene. The CDR3 covers 14 residues. The CDR3 DNA is TGTGCCAGCACTAGGACAGGGGGCGTAGATACGCAGTATTTT. Protein product: CASTRTGGVDTQYF.

CDR3 residues: CASSFLVSPDTQYF. The CDR3 coding sequence is TGTGCCAGCAGTTTCCTCGTGTCCCCAGATACGCAGTATTTT. The chain uses TRBV27 and TRBJ2-3; D ambiguous. Per germline, CDR1 MNHEY and CDR2 SMNVEV (reference sequence). Trimming took off 3 bases at V and 4 bases at J, with 11 bases between the two ends. The CDR3 is 14 residues long.

The genes are TRBV5-1 and TRBJ2-7; 12 nucleotides align to TRBD2. This CDR3 region has 18 residues. Trimming cost V 0 bases and J 3 bases; bases outside gene matches: 10. Germline lookup yields CDR1 SGHRS and CDR2 YFSETQ. The chain's CDR3 is CASSLELAGGLLLYEQYF. CDR3 DNA: TGCGCCAGCAGCTTGGAACTAGCGGGGGGCCTACTCCTCTACGAGCAGTACTTC. The whole variable domain, filled in from reference TRBV5-1 and TRBJ2-7, reads KAGVTQTPRYLIKTRGQQVTLSCSPISGHRSVSWYQQTPGQGLQFLFEYFSETQRNKGNFPGRFSGRQFSNSRSEMNVSTLELGDSALYLCASSLELAGGLLLYEQYFGPGTRLTVT.

This chain uses TRBV11-2 with TRBJ2-3; 8 positions agree with TRBD1. The CDR3 is 16 amino acids. Germline CDR1 SGHAT, CDR2 FQNNGV. After removal of 3 bases from V and 3 bases from J, the junction contained 8 bases not matched to a gene. The CDR3 region is CASSLAGQGNTDTQYF. The CDR3 region has the DNA TGTGCCAGCAGCTTGGCAGGACAGGGTAATACAGATACGCAGTATTTT.